These T cell receptor beta chains were read from a single sample in a study of blood T cell repertoires in COVID-19. The method was immunoSEQ multiplex PCR; TCRdb's version includes in-frame clones alone and lacks a portion of them. Among approximately 300,000 clones listed, roughly 90% were seen once. The specimen sequenced was peripheral blood. The receptors stem from a man aged 18 to 30 who had recovered from COVID-19. The conserved cysteine and the conserved F or W are not part of the CDR3 here. D genes are given only for firm matches. Clone size is not always given. Where it is, it says once, few, many or a class for expanded clones.

14 | TRBD1 | . | TRBJ1-2 | TRBV18 | ASSGPGQGDGYGYT
13 | . | few | TRBJ1-1 | TRBV7-9 | ASSLAPPRDTEAF
10 | . | . | TRBJ1-1 | TRBV5-4 | ASSLGGGGAF
10 | . | . | TRBJ1-1 | TRBV12-3/TRBV12-4 | ASSRDWGEAF
15 | TRBD2 | . | TRBJ2-1 | TRBV2 | ASSQRGGKGSYNEQF
11 | . | . | TRBJ1-4 | TRBV25-1 | ASSEQGFEKLF
12 | . | . | TRBJ1-1 | TRBV6-2/TRBV6-3 | ASSAVGRNTEAF
13 | . | . | TRBJ2-3 | TRBV25-1 | ASRKSGSYTDTQY
14 | . | . | TRBJ1-4 | TRBV2 | ASSEVLASTNEKLF
13 | . | . | TRBJ1-3 | TRBV5-1 | ASSPGLSSGNTIY
16 | TRBD2 | once | TRBJ2-7 | TRBV4-1 | ASSQDGGSGTFPYEQY
13 | . | . | TRBJ1-2 | TRBV5-6 | ASSFLTPRENGYT
13 | TRBD1 | . | TRBJ1-6 | TRBV5-1 | ASSLETGQNSPLH
11 | . | . | TRBJ2-7 | TRBV6-2/TRBV6-3 | ASSSTLYYEQY
11 | . | once | TRBJ1-2 | TRBV5-1 | ASSLEQQTGYT
13 | . | . | TRBJ1-1 | TRBV25-1 | ASSEFDRSNTEAF
12 | . | . | TRBJ1-2 | TRBV7-3 | ASSRGDGGLGYT
13 | . | . | TRBJ1-2 | TRBV7-8 | ASSLLFGGKDGYT
15 | . | . | TRBJ2-3 | TRBV6-6 | ASSPYPLGGLTDTQY
10 | . | once | TRBJ2-1 | TRBV27 | ASSALGREQF
9 | . | . | TRBJ2-7 | TRBV2 | ASSARGEQY
12 | . | once | TRBJ1-1 | TRBV10-3 | AISEETVGTEAF